This T cell receptor (beta chain) stems from a study of T cell responses to AZD1222 COVID-19 vaccine. CDR3 length: 14 amino acids. Trimming left V 6 bases short and J 8 bases short, with 16 bases between. The germline CDR1 and CDR2 sequences are LNHDA and SQIVND (reference sequence). Measured with immunoSEQ multiplex PCR; TCRdb has only the in-frame clones, and not every one. Among over 120,000 clones listed, over 80% were seen once. The sequence derives from an adult who received the AZD1222 COVID-19 vaccine. Here the sequenced sample was peripheral blood, taken 28 days after the second AZD1222 dose. The chain uses TRBV19 and TRBJ1-4, with D tentatively TRBD1 (6 bases). CDR3 amino acids: CASRAGGDREKLFF. In DNA, the CDR3 is TGTGCCAGTAGAGCGGGGGGCGACAGGGAAAAACTGTTTTTT.